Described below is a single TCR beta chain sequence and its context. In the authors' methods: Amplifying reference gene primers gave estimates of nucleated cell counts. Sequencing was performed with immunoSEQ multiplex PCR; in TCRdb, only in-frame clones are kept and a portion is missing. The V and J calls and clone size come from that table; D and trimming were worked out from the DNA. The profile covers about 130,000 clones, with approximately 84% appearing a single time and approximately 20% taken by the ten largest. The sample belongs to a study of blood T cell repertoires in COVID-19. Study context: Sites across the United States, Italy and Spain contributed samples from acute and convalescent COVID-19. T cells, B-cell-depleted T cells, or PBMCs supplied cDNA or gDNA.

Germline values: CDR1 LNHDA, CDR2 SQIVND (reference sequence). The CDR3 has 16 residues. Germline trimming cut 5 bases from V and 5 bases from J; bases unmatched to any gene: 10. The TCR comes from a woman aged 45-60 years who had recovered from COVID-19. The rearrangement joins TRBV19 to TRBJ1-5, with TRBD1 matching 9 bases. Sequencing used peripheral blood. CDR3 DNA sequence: TGTGCCAGTAGTCCAAAGGACAGGGGAGCGTATCAGCCCCAGCATTTT. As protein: CASSPKDRGAYQPQHF.